What follows are 22 T cell receptor beta chains derived from one specimen sequenced in a study of blood T cell repertoires in COVID-19. Profiling relied on immunoSEQ multiplex PCR, and the TCRdb table lists in-frame clones only, not all of them. The table has 85,000 to 120,000 clones, around 87% seen once. The sequenced sample was peripheral blood. The receptors here all came from a man over 45 with active or convalescent COVID-19.

The chain uses TRBV27 and TRBJ2-7; 12 bases agree with TRBD2. The CDR3 is 16 amino acids. The germline gives CDR1 MNHEY, CDR2 SMNVEV (reference sequence). The trim removed 5 bases at V and 3 bases at J, leaving 8 bases unmatched. The CDR3, as DNA: TGTGCCAGCAGTCGTACACTAGCGGGGGGCTTCTACGAGCAGTACTTC. This encodes CASSRTLAGGFYEQYF.

This clone was picked up one time. The chain is built from TRBV15 and TRBJ2-7, with 7 bases matching TRBD1. Germline V gene data show CDR1 as LNHNV and CDR2 as YYDKDF (reference sequence). V lost 0 bases to trimming and J lost 3 bases; unmatched junction nucleotides: 11. This CDR3 has 17 residues. The CDR3 coding sequence is TGTGCCACCAGCAGAGAGGGTTGGGGCAGGGGGAGCTACGAGCAGTACTTC. This translates into CATSREGWGRGSYEQYF.

The chain is built from TRBV3-1 (or the pseudogene TRBV3-2) and TRBJ2-3, with 8 bases lining up with TRBD2. Losses at the gene ends were 1 base for V and 6 bases for J; bases not matched to a gene: 6. Germline assignment: CDR1 LGHDT and CDR2 YNNKEL (reference sequence). The CDR3 is made up of 15 amino acids. CDR3 DNA sequence: TGTGCCAGCAGCCAAGGAACCAGCGGGGGTGATACGCAGTATTTT. Amino acids: CASSQGTSGGDTQYF.

The chain uses TRBV2 and TRBJ1-4; TRBD1 agrees at 7 bases. With V trimmed by 6 bases and J by 4 bases, 5 bases remained unmatched. The germline gives CDR1 SNHLY, CDR2 FYNNEI. The CDR3 loop spans 14 amino acids. The CDR3 DNA reads as TGTGCCAGCAGGCGAGGGGGCCTTAATGAAAAACTGTTTTTT. This sequence encodes CASRRGGLNEKLFF.

The genes are TRBV5-1 and TRBJ2-3; TRBD2 aligns across 10 bases. CDR1 and CDR2 (germline): SGHRS, YFSETQ. The CDR3 extends over 18 amino acids. V was clipped by 0 bases and J by 2 bases; unmatched bases: 9. The CDR3 nucleotides are TGCGCCAGCAGCTTGGAGCAGGGCGGGACTAGCGTCACAGATACGCAGTATTTT. This gives the protein CASSLEQGGTSVTDTQYF.

This clone was detected a few times. This chain links TRBV28 with TRBJ1-2, with TRBD1 as a possible D gene (6 bases). Germline-derived CDR1 and CDR2 are MDHEN and SYDVKM. V shed 8 bases and J shed 7 bases, with 20 bases lying between them. The CDR3 contains 14 residues. The CDR3 loop reads CASPSKEQGGGYTF. DNA for the CDR3: TGTGCCAGCCCCTCAAAGGAACAGGGCGGTGGCTACACCTTC.

The V call is TRBV2, the J call TRBJ2-2, with a possible D match to TRBD2 (6 bases). This CDR3 region has 16 residues. Between the trimmed V and J ends, which lost 4 bases and 0 bases, there was a span of 12 bases. Germline assignment: CDR1 SNHLY and CDR2 FYNNEI. CDR3 sequence: CASSVRTTPNTGELFF. The CDR3 nucleotides are TGTGCCAGCAGTGTTAGGACTACGCCGAACACCGGGGAGCTGTTTTTT.

In this sample, this clone turned up once. V gene TRBV11-3 combines with J gene TRBJ1-4; TRBD1 might be the D (5 bases). V lost 5 bases and J 4 bases, leaving 11 bases between the germline ends. CDR3 length: 14 residues. CDR1 SGHNT and CDR2 YENEEA come from the germline V gene. The CDR3 here is CASSTGGDNEKLFF. Written as DNA, the CDR3 is TGTGCCAGCAGCACCGGGGGGGATAATGAAAAACTGTTTTTT.

This clone was observed once. The chain combines TRBV18 with TRBJ1-1; D is undetermined. V shed 2 bases and J shed 5 bases, with 15 bases lying between them. Germline CDR1 and CDR2: KGHSH and LQKENI. This CDR3 region has 15 residues. The CDR3: CASSPFEGRETEAFF. The CDR3, as DNA: TGTGCCAGCTCACCATTCGAGGGTAGGGAGACTGAAGCTTTCTTT. Using reference TRBV18 and TRBJ1-1 for the parts outside the CDR3, the full variable domain is NAGVMQNPRHLVRRRGQEARLRCSPMKGHSHVYWYRQLPEEGLKFMVYLQKENIIDESGMPKERFSAEFPKEGPSILRIQQVVRGDSAAYFCASSPFEGRETEAFFGQGTRLTVV.

The chain joins TRBV28 to TRBJ2-6; 7 bases are shared with TRBD1. CDR1 is MDHEN and CDR2 is SYDVKM in the germline V gene. This CDR3 is built from 17 residues. V dropped 5 bases and J dropped 0; count of bases not matched to a gene: 7. Written as DNA, the CDR3 is TGTGCCAGCAGTACCGGGACAGTAAACTCTGGGGCCAACGTCCTGACTTTC. Its protein product is CASSTGTVNSGANVLTF.

This clone was recorded a few times. The chain joins TRBV19 to TRBJ2-5, with 13 bases that match TRBD2. CDR1 LNHDA and CDR2 SQIVND come from the germline V gene (reference sequence). V dropped 5 bases and J dropped 4; count of bases not matched to a gene: 1. This CDR3 has 14 amino acids. DNA for the CDR3: TGTGCCAGTAGTTGGACTAGCGGGGGAGAGACCCAGTACTTC. This encodes CASSWTSGGETQYF.

The chain joins TRBV3-1 (or the pseudogene TRBV3-2) to TRBJ1-1; TRBD1 might be the D (6 bases). The CDR3 is made up of 14 amino acids. Deletions cut 1 base from V and 6 bases from J, with 12 bases between. Germline CDR1 reads LGHDT; CDR2 reads YNNKEL (reference sequence). The CDR3 reads CASSQGGGASEAFF. The CDR3 DNA sequence: TGTGCCAGCAGCCAAGGTGGGGGGGCCTCTGAAGCTTTCTTT.

The rearrangement uses TRBV5-1 and TRBJ2-1, with 7 positions matching TRBD1. Germline V gene lookup returns CDR1 SGHRS and CDR2 YFSETQ. J gave up 3 bases and V 6 bases, and 9 bases lay outside the gene matches. This CDR3 contains 15 residues. The DNA for the CDR3 is TGCGCCAGCACCACCGGGACAGCGAACTACAATGAGCAGTTCTTC. Translated, it gives CASTTGTANYNEQFF.

The gene calls are TRBV20-1 and TRBJ1-6, with D perhaps TRBD1 (6 bases). The CDR3 contains 12 residues. The V end was cut by 3 bases, the J end by 14 bases, with 14 bases between. From germline, CDR1 is DFQATT and CDR2 SNEGSKA (reference sequence). CDR3 amino acids: CSASGGPKALHF. CDR3 DNA sequence: TGCAGTGCTAGTGGGGGCCCAAAGGCCCTCCACTTT.

Only a few counts were recorded for this clone. This chain connects TRBV23-1 to TRBJ2-1; unclear D gene. TRBV23-1 is an ORF; its function is uncertain. Trimming stripped 2 bases from V and 4 bases from J, with 6 bases between. The CDR3 sequence is 13 residues long. Here the CDR3 reads CASSQRYYNEQFF. The CDR3 DNA sequence: TGCGCCAGCAGTCAACGCTATTACAATGAGCAGTTCTTC.

The J gene is TRBJ2-7, the V gene TRBV6-5; D remains unclear. The CDR3 length is 12 residues. The V end lost 6 bases, the J end lost 0 bases, and 6 bases lay between the germline ends. Looked up from germline, CDR1 is MNHEY and CDR2 is SVGAGI. The DNA of the CDR3 is TGTGCCAGCAGACAAAGCTCCTACGAGCAGTACGTC. Translated: CASRQSSYEQYV.

This clone was recorded at least ten times. The rearrangement uses TRBV30 and TRBJ1-3; D gene unclear. The CDR3 runs 15 residues. With 0 bases removed from V and 0 bases from J, the gap between germline ends came to 9 bases. CDR1 is GTSNPN and CDR2 is SVGIG in the germline V gene (reference sequence). CDR3 region: CAWSVQSSSGNTIYF. The CDR3 nucleotides read TGTGCCTGGAGTGTACAGTCCAGCTCTGGAAACACCATATATTTT.

The rearrangement links TRBV10-1 to TRBJ1-6, with D unclear. Trimming pared 9 bases from V and 10 bases from J, leaving 22 bases between. Germline values: CDR1 WNHNN, CDR2 SYGVQD (reference sequence). The CDR3 sequence is 15 residues long. CDR3: CASKPVEDEDSPLHF. The CDR3 coding sequence is TGCGCCAGTAAACCAGTGGAGGATGAAGACTCACCCCTCCACTTT.

The chain joins TRBV3-1 (or the pseudogene TRBV3-2) to TRBJ2-3; D gene unclear. There are 12 residues in the CDR3. The V end lost 3 bases, the J end lost 6 bases, and 7 bases lay between the germline ends. Germline V gene sequence: CDR1 LGHDT, CDR2 YNNKEL (reference sequence). The CDR3 sequence is CASSQIEDTQYF. The CDR3 DNA reads as TGTGCCAGCAGCCAGATAGAGGATACGCAGTATTTT.

The chain has TRBV28 and TRBJ1-6; D remains unclear. V shed 11 bases and J shed 0 bases, with 8 bases lying between them. There are 13 residues in the CDR3. Looked up from germline, CDR1 is MDHEN and CDR2 is SYDVKM. CDR3 sequence (DNA): TGTGCCTCCCTTAGCTCCTATAATTCACCCCTCCACTTT. It encodes CASLSSYNSPLHF.

The chain couples TRBV3-1 (or the pseudogene TRBV3-2) to TRBJ1-3, with 7 bases that match TRBD1. From germline, CDR1 is LGHDT and CDR2 YNNKEL (reference sequence). V lost 1 base, J lost 4 bases, and 7 bases stayed unmatched. This CDR3 comprises 16 residues. The CDR3 spells CASSQVEGARGNTIYF. The CDR3 DNA sequence: TGTGCCAGCAGCCAAGTAGAGGGGGCGAGAGGAAACACCATATATTTT.

The chain joins TRBV7-9 to TRBJ1-2; 8 nucleotides match TRBD1. The CDR3 has 13 residues. V was clipped by 5 bases and J by 5 bases; unmatched bases: 4. CDR1 and CDR2 (germline): SEHNR, FQNEAQ (reference sequence). CDR3 DNA: TGTGCCAGCAGCGGAAGACAGGGGTATGGCTACACCTTC. Residues: CASSGRQGYGYTF.